The T cell receptor (beta chain) described here comes from a study of blood T cell repertoires in COVID-19. The wider study: Researchers got acute and convalescent COVID-19 samples from the United States, Italy and Spain. Nucleic acid was either cDNA or gDNA, and it came from T cells, B-cell-depleted T cells, or PBMCs.

In the original workflow: Counts of nucleated cells, estimated from reference gene primer amplification, were obtained. Sequencing used immunoSEQ multiplex PCR; TCRdb keeps in-frame clones, though not all of them. V and J calls and clone size follow that table, whereas D and trimming were derived from the DNA. The sample yields about 140,000 clones, 80% to 90% seen once. This clone was seen a few times. This receptor was taken from a man aged 55-75 years with active or convalescent COVID-19. Sequenced material: peripheral blood.

CDR3 in DNA: TGTGCCAGCAGCCAAGAATTGGGCCTCCCGGCCTACGAGCAGTACTTC. Its translation: CASSQELGLPAYEQYF. This chain links TRBV14 with TRBJ2-7; no clear D. Germline lookup yields CDR1 SGHDN and CDR2 FVKESK. The CDR3 is made up of 16 amino acids. The V gene lost 0 bases and the J gene lost 2 bases, with 14 bases spanning the gap.